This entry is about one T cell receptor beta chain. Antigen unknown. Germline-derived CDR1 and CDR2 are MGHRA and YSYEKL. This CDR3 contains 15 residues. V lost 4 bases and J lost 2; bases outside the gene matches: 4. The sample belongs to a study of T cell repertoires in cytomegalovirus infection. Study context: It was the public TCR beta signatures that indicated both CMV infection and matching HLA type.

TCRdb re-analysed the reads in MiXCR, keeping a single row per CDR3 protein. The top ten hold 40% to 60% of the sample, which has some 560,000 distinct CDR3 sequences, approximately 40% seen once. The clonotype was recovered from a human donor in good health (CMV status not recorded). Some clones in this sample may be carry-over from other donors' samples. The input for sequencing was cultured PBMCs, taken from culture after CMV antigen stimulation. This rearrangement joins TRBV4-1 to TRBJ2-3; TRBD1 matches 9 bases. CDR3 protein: CASSPGDRATDTQYF. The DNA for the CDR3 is TGCGCCAGCAGCCCCGGGGACAGGGCCACAGATACGCAGTATTTT.